This T cell receptor beta chain was recorded in a study of response to subunit inactivated influenza vaccine. Trimming removed 5 bases from V and 0 bases from J, with 10 bases in between. The CDR3 spans 14 residues. The germline gives CDR1 DFQATT, CDR2 SNEGSKA (reference sequence). This clonotype has just a few counts. Antigen unknown. TCRdb re-derived calls from the RT-PCR reads in MiXCR, one entry per CDR3 protein. The sample carries around 710,000 distinct CDR3 sequences, approximately 14% recorded once. Findings of the study overall: Few new T cells, the authors suggested, are recruited by each seasonal influenza vaccination.

V is TRBV20-1 and J is TRBJ1-4; possibly TRBD1 for D (5 bases). This clonotype was obtained from a man between 50 and 59 years old who received an inactivated influenza vaccine. Sequenced material: PBMCs from blood, taken 14 days before vaccination. CDR3 region: CSASGSATNEKLFF. In DNA form, the CDR3 reads TGCAGTGCTTCAGGGAGTGCAACTAATGAAAAACTGTTTTTT.